This TCR beta chain was sequenced for a study of PD-L1 blockade in urothelial cancer. The germline V gene has CDR1 KGHSH and CDR2 LQKENI. With V trimmed by 8 bases and J by 3 bases, 18 bases remained unmatched. This CDR3 has 18 amino acids. The time point denotes: peripheral blood 6 weeks after treatment start. The method was immunoSEQ multiplex PCR; TCRdb's version includes in-frame clones alone and lacks a portion of them. The repertoire holds 120,000 or so clones, with 86% as singletons. This sample comprised PBMCs, obtained around atezolizumab (anti-PD-L1) treatment. The clonotype originates from a man aged 45-65 years with urothelial cancer. J is TRBJ2-1 and V is TRBV18; 8 nucleotides line up with TRBD1. For the CDR3, the DNA is TGTGCCAGCCGACGGGGGACAGGATTATTAGCGGTCTACAATGAGCAGTTCTTC. Translation gives CASRRGTGLLAVYNEQFF.